This T cell receptor beta chain was captured by sequencing in a study of T cell responses to AZD1222 COVID-19 vaccine (dated by TCRdb to the early 2020s). For the wider study: A total of 230 to 250 trial participants underwent TCR sequencing, of whom around 210 had received two doses of AZD1222 and some 25 had received two doses of the MenACWY control vaccine. Trial participants were enrolled into age subgroups of 18-55, 56-69 and 70-plus years, which contained around 150, 28 and 57 TCR-sequenced participants, respectively.

Findings and caveats that apply to the study as a whole: Because no day 14 peak-response samples were available, the repertoires could be characterized only after the peak T cell response. Reportedly, close to half of the unique spike-specific TCRs recognized epitopes lying outside the regions that are mutated in the B.1.351 and B.1.1.7 variants. The vaccine-associated CD4 TCRs covered the entire spike protein, and the dominant responses fell in regions 160-218 and 743-854. Spike-specific TCR breadth and depth rose significantly after two AZD1222 doses compared with day 0 and with MenACWY recipients. Participants were mostly white British, with more females than males. The authors suggested clonal diversity may have been underestimated. In the small 56-69-year group, the increase in depth fell short of significance, most likely because of low power. Conclusions about previously exposed vaccinees were limited because only six AZD1222 recipients were SARS-CoV-2 seropositive at baseline.

This specimen's time point label, interpreted: about 28 days (+/-7) after the second vaccine dose. AZD1222 recipients whose second dose came at about 4 weeks and those whose second dose came at about 12 weeks were combined into one group, since spike-specific TCR depth and breadth did not differ between the two schedules. The vaccinee samples were drawn from two UK trials, COV001 and COV002, one of which was a single-blind randomized controlled phase 2/3 trial testing AZD1222 (ChAdOx1 nCoV-19) in healthy adults. For TCRbeta chain sequencing, PBMC samples from trial participants were taken at day 0 and at day 28 after the second dose. Concerning this clone itself: Its antigen specificity is not known. Per-nucleotide qualities are absent, and no much larger clonotype sits a single base away.

The CDR3 regions of human TCRbeta chains were subjected to immunosequencing. In the paper's pipeline: TCRs in the repertoires were matched against a reference library of SARS-CoV-2-specific TCRs that had been generated with the MIRA antigen-specificity platform. Breadth was defined as the fraction of unique TCRs that were SARS-CoV-2-associated. Depth was defined as the fraction of total T cells that were SARS-CoV-2-associated. Each spike-specific TCR was assigned to its reactive spike region and to a CD4 or CD8 class using the MIRA data. Log10-transformed breadth and depth values were compared by one-way ANOVA with Sidak's multiple comparisons tests. Here the immuneACCESS table is served through TCRdb, limited to in-frame sequences with V and J called. Missing clones are a known gap in these copies; in checked studies unresolved V genes cover under half, and the rest lacks a known reason. That table furnishes V, J and clone size, whereas the DNA furnished D and trimming. The sample has approximately 160,000 clones on record, roughly 94% of them singletons. Around 0.99% of the sample is held by the ten biggest clonotypes.

The V end gives up 8 bases and the J end 0 bases, leaving 13 bases in the junction not matched to a gene. The CDR3 has 17 amino acids, counting the end cysteine and phenylalanine. Just CDR3 DNA is preserved here, 51 bases in frame from base 1. The germline V gene specifies SNHLY as CDR1 and FYNNEI as CDR2. This TCR derives from an adult who received the AZD1222 COVID-19 vaccine. Here the chain combines TRBV2 and TRBJ1-1, with TRBD1 matching 9 junction bases. This specimen consisted of peripheral blood, obtained 28 days after the second AZD1222 dose. The CDR3 here reads CASPEGQGRNLNTEAFF. The sequence in DNA is TGTGCCAGCCCTGAGGGACAGGGCAGGAACCTGAACACTGAAGCTTTCTTT.